Following are 10 T cell receptor beta chains from one sample sequenced in a study of T cell changes during pregnancy in multiple sclerosis. TCRdb's copy holds only in-frame clones and misses some; the assay was immunoSEQ multiplex PCR. The table records about 50,000 clones, nearly 95% of them present only once. The starting material was CD4+ T cells from peripheral blood mononuclear cells, obtained after pregnancy. The receptors derive from a female donor in good health, enrolled as a control in a pregnancy study.

V usage is TRBV4-1 and J usage is TRBJ2-1, with TRBD2 identical over 11 bases. The germline V gene encodes CDR1 MGHRA and CDR2 YSYEKL. V lost 3 bases, J lost 9 bases, and 13 bases stayed unmatched. The CDR3 is 17 amino acids. In DNA, the CDR3 is TGCGCCAGCAGCCAGGGCCGACTAGCGGGGAAGAGGGGTGAGCAGTTCTTC. Its protein is CASSQGRLAGKRGEQFF.

V usage is TRBV9 and J usage is TRBJ2-7; 7 bases align to TRBD1. This CDR3 spans 15 amino acids. The V segment lost 0 bases and the J segment 2 bases; nucleotides outside the gene matches: 5. CDR1 is SGDLS and CDR2 is YYNGEE in the germline V gene. CDR3 nucleotides: TGTGCCAGCAGCGTAGGACAGGGTATAACCTACGAGCAGTACTTC. Its protein product is CASSVGQGITYEQYF.

The rearrangement uses TRBV11-1 and TRBJ2-2, with 8 positions matching TRBD1. V shed 3 bases and J 1 base; nucleotides not matched to a gene: 4. CDR3 length: 16 amino acids. Germline V gives CDR1 SGHAT, CDR2 FQDESV (reference sequence). The CDR3 here is CASSFQGQGNTGELFF. The CDR3 DNA reads as TGTGCCAGCAGCTTTCAAGGACAGGGGAACACCGGGGAGCTGTTTTTT.

This chain uses TRBV19 with TRBJ2-7, with unresolved D. Germline V gene data show CDR1 as LNHDA and CDR2 as SQIVND (reference sequence). The V end lost 4 bases, the J end lost 4 bases, and 8 bases lay between the germline ends. The CDR3 is 12 amino acids. The CDR3 spells CASSSSRYEQYF. CDR3 DNA: TGTGCCAGTAGTAGCTCGCGTTACGAGCAGTACTTC.

This chain links TRBV5-1 with TRBJ1-1, with D unresolved. Germline V gene lookup returns CDR1 SGHRS and CDR2 YFSETQ. Deletions cut 0 bases from V and 1 base from J, with 4 bases between. This CDR3 is built from 13 residues. In DNA form, the CDR3 reads TGCGCCAGCAGCTTGGCAGGGAACACTGAAGCTTTCTTT. Encoded protein: CASSLAGNTEAFF.

This chain connects TRBV18 to TRBJ2-1; TRBD2 matches 7 bases. From germline, CDR1 is KGHSH and CDR2 LQKENI. The CDR3 is 17 amino acids. J gave up 9 bases and V 3 bases, and 17 bases lay outside the gene matches. The DNA for the CDR3 is TGTGCCAGCTCACCCGAGGGACGGGAGGTTTCCGACTTTGAGCAGTTCTTC. Its translation: CASSPEGREVSDFEQFF.

The chain recombines TRBV9 with TRBJ2-3, with 12 bases identical to TRBD2. Germline values: CDR1 SGDLS, CDR2 YYNGEE. V dropped 4 bases and J dropped 2; count of bases not matched to a gene: 5. The CDR3 runs 16 residues. This chain's CDR3 is CASSQTSGGPTDTQYF. DNA of the CDR3: TGTGCCAGCAGCCAGACTAGCGGGGGACCCACAGATACGCAGTATTTT.

The V and J genes are TRBV5-6 and TRBJ2-3, with TRBD2 matching over 7 bases. J lost 0 bases, V lost 0 bases, and 10 bases had no gene match. The CDR3 is 18 amino acids. CDR1 and CDR2 from the germline V gene are SGHDT and YYEEEE. CDR3 protein: CASSLAGGIPLSTDTQYF. The CDR3 DNA sequence: TGTGCCAGCAGCTTGGCCGGGGGGATACCCCTTAGCACAGATACGCAGTATTTT.

The J gene is TRBJ2-1, the V gene TRBV5-1; TRBD2 matches at 12 bases. Per the germline V gene, CDR1 is SGHRS and CDR2 is YFSETQ. The CDR3 is 17 residues long. J was trimmed by 5 bases and V by 0 bases; bases with no gene match: 6. The DNA for the CDR3 is TGCGCCAGCAGCTTGGGGGTTCTAGCGGGAGGGAACAATGAGCAGTTCTTC. Its protein is CASSLGVLAGGNNEQFF.

The rearrangement links TRBV20-1 to TRBJ2-5; no clear D. CDR3 length equals 11 residues. CDR1 is DFQATT, CDR2 SNEGSKA, per germline (reference sequence). V was clipped by 1 base and J by 5 bases, with 5 bases between them. CDR3 protein: CSARGLETQYF. In DNA form, the CDR3 reads TGCAGTGCTAGAGGGCTGGAGACCCAGTACTTC.